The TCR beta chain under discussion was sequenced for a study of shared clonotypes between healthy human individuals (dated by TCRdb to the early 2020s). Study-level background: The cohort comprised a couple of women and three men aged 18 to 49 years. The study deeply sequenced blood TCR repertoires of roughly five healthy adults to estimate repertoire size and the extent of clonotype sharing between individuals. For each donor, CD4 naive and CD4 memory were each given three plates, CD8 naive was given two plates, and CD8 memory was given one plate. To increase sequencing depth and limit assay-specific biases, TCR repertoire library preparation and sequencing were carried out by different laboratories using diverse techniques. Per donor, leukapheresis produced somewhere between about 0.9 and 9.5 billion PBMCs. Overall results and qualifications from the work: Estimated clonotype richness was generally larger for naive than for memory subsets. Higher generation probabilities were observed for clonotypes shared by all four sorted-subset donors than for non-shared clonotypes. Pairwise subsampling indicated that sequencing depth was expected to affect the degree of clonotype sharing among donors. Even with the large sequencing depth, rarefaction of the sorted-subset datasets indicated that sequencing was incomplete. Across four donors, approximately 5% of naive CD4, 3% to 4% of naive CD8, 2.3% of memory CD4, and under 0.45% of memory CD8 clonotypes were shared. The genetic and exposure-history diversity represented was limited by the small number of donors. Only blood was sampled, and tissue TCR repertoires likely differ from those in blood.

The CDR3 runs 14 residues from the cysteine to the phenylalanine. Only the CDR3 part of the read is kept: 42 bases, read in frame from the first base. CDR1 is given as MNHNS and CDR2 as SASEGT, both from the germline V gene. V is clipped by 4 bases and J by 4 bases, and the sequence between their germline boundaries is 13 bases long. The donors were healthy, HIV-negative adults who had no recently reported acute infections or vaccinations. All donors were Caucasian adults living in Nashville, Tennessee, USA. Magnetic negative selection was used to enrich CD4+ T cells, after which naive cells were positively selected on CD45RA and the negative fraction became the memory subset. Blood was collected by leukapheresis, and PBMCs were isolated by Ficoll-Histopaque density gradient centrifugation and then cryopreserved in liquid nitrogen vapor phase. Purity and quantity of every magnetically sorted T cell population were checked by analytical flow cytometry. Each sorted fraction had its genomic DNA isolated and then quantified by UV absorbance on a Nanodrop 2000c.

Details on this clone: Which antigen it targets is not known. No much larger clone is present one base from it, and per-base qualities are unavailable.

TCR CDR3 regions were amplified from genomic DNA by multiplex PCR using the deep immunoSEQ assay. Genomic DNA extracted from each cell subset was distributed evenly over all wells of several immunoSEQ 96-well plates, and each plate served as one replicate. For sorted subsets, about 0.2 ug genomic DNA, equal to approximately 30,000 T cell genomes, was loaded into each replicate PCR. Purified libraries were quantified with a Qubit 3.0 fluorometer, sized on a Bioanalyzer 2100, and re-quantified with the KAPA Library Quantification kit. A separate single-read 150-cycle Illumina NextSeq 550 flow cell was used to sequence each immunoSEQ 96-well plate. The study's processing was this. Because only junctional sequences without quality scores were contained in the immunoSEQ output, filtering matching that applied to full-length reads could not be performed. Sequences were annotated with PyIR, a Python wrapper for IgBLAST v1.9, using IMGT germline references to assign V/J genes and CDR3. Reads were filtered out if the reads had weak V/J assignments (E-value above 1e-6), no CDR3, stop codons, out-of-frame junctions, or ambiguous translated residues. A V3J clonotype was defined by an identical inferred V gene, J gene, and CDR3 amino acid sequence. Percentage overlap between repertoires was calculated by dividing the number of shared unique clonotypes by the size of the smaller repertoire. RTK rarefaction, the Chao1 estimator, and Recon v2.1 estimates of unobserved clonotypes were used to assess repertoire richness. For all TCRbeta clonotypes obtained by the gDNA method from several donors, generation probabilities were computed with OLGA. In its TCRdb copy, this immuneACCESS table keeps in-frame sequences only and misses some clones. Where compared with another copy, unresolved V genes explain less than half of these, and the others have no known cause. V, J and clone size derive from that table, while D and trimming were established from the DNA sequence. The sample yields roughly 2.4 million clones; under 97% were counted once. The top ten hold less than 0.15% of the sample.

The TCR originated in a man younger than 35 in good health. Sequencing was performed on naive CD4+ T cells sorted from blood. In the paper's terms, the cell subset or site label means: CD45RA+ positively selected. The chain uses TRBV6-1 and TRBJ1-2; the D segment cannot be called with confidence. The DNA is TGTGCCAGCAGTGTTGATCTAGGCCCCTATGGCTACACCTTC. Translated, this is CASSVDLGPYGYTF.